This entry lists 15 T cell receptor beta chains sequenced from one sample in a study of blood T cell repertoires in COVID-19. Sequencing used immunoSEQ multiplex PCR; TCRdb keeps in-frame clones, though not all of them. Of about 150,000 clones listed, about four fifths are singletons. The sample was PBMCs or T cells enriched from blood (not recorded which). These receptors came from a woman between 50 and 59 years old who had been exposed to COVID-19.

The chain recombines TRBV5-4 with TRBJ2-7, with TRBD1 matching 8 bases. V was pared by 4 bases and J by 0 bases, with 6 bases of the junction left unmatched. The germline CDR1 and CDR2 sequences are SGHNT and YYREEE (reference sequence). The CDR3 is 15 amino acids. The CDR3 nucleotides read TGTGCCAGCAGCGCAGGGGGCCTTAGCTCCTACGAGCAGTACTTC. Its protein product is CASSAGGLSSYEQYF.

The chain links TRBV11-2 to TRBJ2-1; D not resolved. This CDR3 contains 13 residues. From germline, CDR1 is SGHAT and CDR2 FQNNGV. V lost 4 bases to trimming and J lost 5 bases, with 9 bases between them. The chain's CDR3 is CASSYTQDNEQFF. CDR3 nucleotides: TGTGCCAGCAGCTACACGCAGGACAATGAGCAGTTCTTC.

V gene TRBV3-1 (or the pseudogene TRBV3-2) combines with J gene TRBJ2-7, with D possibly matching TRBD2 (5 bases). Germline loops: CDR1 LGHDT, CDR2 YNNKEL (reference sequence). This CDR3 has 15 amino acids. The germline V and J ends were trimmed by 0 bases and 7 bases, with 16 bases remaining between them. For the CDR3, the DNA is TGTGCCAGCAGCCAAGATTACCGGGGTGGGTGGGAGCAGTACTTC. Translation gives CASSQDYRGGWEQYF.

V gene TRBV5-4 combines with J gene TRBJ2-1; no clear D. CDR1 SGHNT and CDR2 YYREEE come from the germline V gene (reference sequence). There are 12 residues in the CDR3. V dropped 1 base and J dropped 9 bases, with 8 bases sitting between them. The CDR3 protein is CASSLPGPEQFF. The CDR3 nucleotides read TGTGCCAGCAGCTTGCCGGGTCCTGAGCAGTTCTTC.

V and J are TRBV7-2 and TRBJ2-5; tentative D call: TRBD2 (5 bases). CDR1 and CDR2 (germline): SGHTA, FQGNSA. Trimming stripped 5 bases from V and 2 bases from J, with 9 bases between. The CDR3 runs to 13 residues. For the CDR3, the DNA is TGTGCCAGCAGCACACCGGGACAAGAGACCCAGTACTTC. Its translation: CASSTPGQETQYF.

The chain's CDR3 is CASSLDRGQPQHF. The DNA for the CDR3 is TGTGCCAGCAGTTTGGACAGGGGACAGCCCCAGCATTTT. The gene calls are TRBV6-5 and TRBJ1-5; 9 positions agree with TRBD1. Germline CDR1 reads MNHEY; CDR2 reads SVGAGI. The CDR3 loop spans 13 amino acids. V lost 4 bases, J lost 7 bases, and 2 bases stayed unmatched.

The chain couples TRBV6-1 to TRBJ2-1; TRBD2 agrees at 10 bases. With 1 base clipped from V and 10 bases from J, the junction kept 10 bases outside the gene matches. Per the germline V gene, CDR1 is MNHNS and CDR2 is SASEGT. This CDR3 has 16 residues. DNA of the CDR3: TGTGCCAGCAGTGAAGGGTTCGGTAGCGGGAGGCAAGAGCAGTTCTTC. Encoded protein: CASSEGFGSGRQEQFF.

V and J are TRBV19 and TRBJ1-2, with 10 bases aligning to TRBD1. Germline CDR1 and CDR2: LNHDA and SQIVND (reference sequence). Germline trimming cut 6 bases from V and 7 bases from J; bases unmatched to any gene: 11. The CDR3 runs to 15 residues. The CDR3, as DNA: TGTGCCAGTAGGGGGGACAGGGGCGCGTTGTCTGGCTACACCTTC. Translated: CASRGDRGALSGYTF. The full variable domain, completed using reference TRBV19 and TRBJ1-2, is DGGITQSPKYLFRKEGQNVTLSCEQNLNHDAMYWYRQDPGQGLRLIYYSQIVNDFQKGDIAEGYSVSREKKESFPLTVTSAQKNPTAFYLCASRGDRGALSGYTFGSGTRLTVV.

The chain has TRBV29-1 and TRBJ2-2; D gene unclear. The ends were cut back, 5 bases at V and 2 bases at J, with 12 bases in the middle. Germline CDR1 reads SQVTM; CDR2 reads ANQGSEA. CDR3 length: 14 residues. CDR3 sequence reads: CSVPPGGNTGELFF. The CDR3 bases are TGCAGCGTTCCGCCCGGCGGAAACACCGGGGAGCTGTTTTTT.

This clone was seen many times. The CDR3 reads CASSPLGPLHTQYF. In DNA form, the CDR3 reads TGTGCCAGCAGTCCGCTGGGCCCTCTTCATACGCAGTATTTT. The genes are TRBV6-2 or TRBV6-3 and TRBJ2-3; the D is unclear. The ends were cut back, 5 bases at V and 7 bases at J, with 16 bases in the middle. Per the germline V gene, CDR1 is MNHEY and CDR2 is SVGEGT. This CDR3 has 14 amino acids.

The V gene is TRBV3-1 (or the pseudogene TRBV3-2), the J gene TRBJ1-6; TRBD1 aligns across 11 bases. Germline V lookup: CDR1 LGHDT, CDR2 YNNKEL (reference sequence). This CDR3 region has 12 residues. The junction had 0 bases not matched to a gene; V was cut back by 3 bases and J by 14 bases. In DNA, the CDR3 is TGTGCCAGCAGCCAGGGACAGGGGGCCCTCCACTTT. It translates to CASSQGQGALHF.

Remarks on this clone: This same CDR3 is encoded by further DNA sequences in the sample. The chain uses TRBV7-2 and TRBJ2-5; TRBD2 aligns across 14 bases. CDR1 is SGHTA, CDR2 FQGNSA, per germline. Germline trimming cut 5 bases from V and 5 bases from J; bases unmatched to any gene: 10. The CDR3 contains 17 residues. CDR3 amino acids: CASSPQGTSGSQETQYF. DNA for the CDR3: TGTGCCAGCAGCCCGCAAGGGACTAGCGGGAGTCAGGAGACCCAGTACTTC.

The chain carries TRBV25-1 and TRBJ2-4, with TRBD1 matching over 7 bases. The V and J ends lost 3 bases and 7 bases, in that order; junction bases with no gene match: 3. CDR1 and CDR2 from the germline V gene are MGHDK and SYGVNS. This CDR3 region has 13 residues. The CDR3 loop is CASSEHRGNIQYF. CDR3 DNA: TGTGCCAGCAGTGAGCACAGGGGCAACATTCAGTACTTC. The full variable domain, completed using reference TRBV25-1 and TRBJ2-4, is EADIYQTPRYLVIGTGKKITLECSQTMGHDKMYWYQQDPGMELHLIHYSYGVNSTEKGDLSSESTVSRIRTEHFPLTLESARPSHTSQYLCASSEHRGNIQYFGAGTRLSVL.

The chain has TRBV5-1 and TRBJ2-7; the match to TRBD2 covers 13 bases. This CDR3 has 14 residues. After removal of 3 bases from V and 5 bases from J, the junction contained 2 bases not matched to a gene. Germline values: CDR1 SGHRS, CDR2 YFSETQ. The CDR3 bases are TGCGCCAGCAGCTGGACTAGCGGGAGTAACGAGCAGTACTTC. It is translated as CASSWTSGSNEQYF. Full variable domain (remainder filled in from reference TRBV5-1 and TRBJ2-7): KAGVTQTPRYLIKTRGQQVTLSCSPISGHRSVSWYQQTPGQGLQFLFEYFSETQRNKGNFPGRFSGRQFSNSRSEMNVSTLELGDSALYLCASSWTSGSNEQYFGPGTRLTVT.

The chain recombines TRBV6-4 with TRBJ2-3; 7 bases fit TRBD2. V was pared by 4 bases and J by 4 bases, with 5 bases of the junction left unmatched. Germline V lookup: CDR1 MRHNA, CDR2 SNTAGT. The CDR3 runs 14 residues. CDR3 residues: CASSVQRGADTQYF. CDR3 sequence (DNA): TGTGCCAGCAGTGTTCAGCGGGGCGCAGATACGCAGTATTTT.